The 15 T cell receptor beta chains below were found in one sample sequenced in a study of T-cell memory formation after mild COVID-19. Using its own MiXCR run on the 5' RACE reads, TCRdb lists one record per CDR3 protein. The sample records under 300,000 distinct CDR3 sequences, over 8.5% being singletons. Sequencing input: PBMCs or a T cell subset sorted from them (not recorded which). These receptors all stem from a man aged 18-30 years who had mild COVID-19 (a few samples of this study predate the infection). Cell type and time point are not known.

The CDR3, as DNA: TGCGCCAGCAGCCACCAGGCTCCCTTTAATTCACCCCTCCACTTT. The encoded protein is CASSHQAPFNSPLHF. The chain employs TRBV4-3 and TRBJ1-6; D is unresolved. Germline loops: CDR1 LGHNA, CDR2 YSLEER. V was cut by 3 bases and J by 6 bases, with 12 bases left in between. The CDR3 spans 15 residues.

This chain uses TRBV7-2 with TRBJ2-7; maybe TRBD2 (6 bases). Germline V CDR1 and CDR2: SGHTA, FQGNSA. V gave up 2 bases and J gave up 7 bases, with 12 bases separating them. The CDR3 length is 13 residues. The CDR3 is CASSLSAGREQYV. CDR3 nucleotides: TGTGCCAGCAGCTTATCGGCAGGGAGGGAGCAGTACGTC.

This sequence joins TRBV12-3 or TRBV12-4 and TRBJ1-1, with a weak D call TRBD1 (5 bases). The CDR3 has 14 amino acids. V gave up 3 bases and J gave up 1 base, with 9 bases separating them. For the CDR3, the DNA is TGTGCCAGCAGTTTGAGGGGAAAGAACACTGAAGCTTTCTTT. Translated, it gives CASSLRGKNTEAFF.

The rearrangement uses TRBV5-1 and TRBJ2-3; 7 nucleotides line up with TRBD2. V gave up 8 bases and J gave up 7 bases; unmatched junction bases: 16. This CDR3 spans 15 amino acids. The V gene's germline CDR1 is SGHRS and CDR2 YFSETQ. The CDR3 DNA sequence: TGCGCCAGTGCGGAAGGGACTACCGCCGTTCATACGCAGTATTTT. As protein: CASAEGTTAVHTQYF.

The V and J genes are TRBV5-1 and TRBJ2-3; 7 nucleotides line up with TRBD2. V trimming: 0 bases; J trimming: 1 base; junction bases outside the gene matches: 2. Germline lookup yields CDR1 SGHRS and CDR2 YFSETQ. This CDR3 comprises 15 residues. CDR3 amino acids: CASSLARGGTDTQYF. Here the CDR3 DNA reads TGCGCCAGCAGCTTGGCTCGGGGGGGCACAGATACGCAGTATTTT.

The V call is TRBV7-2, the J call TRBJ2-3; D might be TRBD1 (6 bases). Trimming removed 3 bases from V and 3 bases from J, with 13 bases in between. Per germline, CDR1 SGHTA and CDR2 FQGNSA. This CDR3 comprises 15 residues. The CDR3 loop reads CASSFQDRITDTQYF. CDR3 nucleotides: TGTGCCAGCAGCTTCCAGGACAGAATAACAGATACGCAGTATTTT.

The chain recombines TRBV5-1 with TRBJ1-6; no firm D call. The V end was cut by 0 bases, the J end by 0 bases, with 7 bases between. From germline, CDR1 is SGHRS and CDR2 YFSETQ. The CDR3 is 16 amino acids. The CDR3 sequence is CASSLAKSSYNSPLHF. The CDR3 bases are TGCGCCAGCAGCTTGGCCAAGAGCTCCTATAATTCACCCCTCCACTTT.

This clonotype has at least ten counts. This chain joins TRBV18 and TRBJ1-1; D is undetermined. Germline V gene data show CDR1 as KGHSH and CDR2 as LQKENI. Deletions cut 5 bases from V and 3 bases from J, with 13 bases between. The CDR3 has 14 amino acids. CDR3 coding DNA: TGTGCCAGCTCATTACAAAAGGCAGACACTGAAGCTTTCTTT. It specifies CASSLQKADTEAFF. Together with reference TRBV18 and TRBJ1-1, the CDR3 gives the full variable domain: NAGVMQNPRHLVRRRGQEARLRCSPMKGHSHVYWYRQLPEEGLKFMVYLQKENIIDESGMPKERFSAEFPKEGPSILRIQQVVRGDSAAYFCASSLQKADTEAFFGQGTRLTVV.

The CDR3 coding sequence is TGTGCCAGCAGTTACTCGAAGTCTAATAATTCACCCCTCCACTTT. Its protein product is CASSYSKSNNSPLHF. The chain joins TRBV6-2 or TRBV6-3 to TRBJ1-6; D gene ambiguous. Germline V lookup: CDR1 MNHEY, CDR2 SVGEGT. The CDR3 covers 15 residues. Trimming left V 0 bases short and J 5 bases short, with 8 bases between.

This clonotype showed up just a few times. The J gene is TRBJ2-7, the V gene TRBV7-6, with 8 bases fitting TRBD1. Trimming removed 4 bases from V and 7 bases from J; junction bases left unmatched: 18. The CDR3 length is 17 residues. Germline V CDR1 and CDR2: SGHVS, FNYEAQ. CDR3 nucleotide sequence: TGTGCCAGCAGCTGCGTAGGTCCCGGGACAGGTCTGGGGGAGCAGTACGTC. Translating it yields CASSCVGPGTGLGEQYV.

Only a few counts were recorded for this clonotype. The chain combines TRBV5-1 with TRBJ2-1; D might be TRBD2 (6 bases). Trimming shortened V by 7 bases and J by 0 bases, and 11 bases separated the two germline ends. Germline V gene data show CDR1 as SGHRS and CDR2 as YFSETQ. The CDR3 runs 14 residues. CDR3 region: CASGSGDSYNEQFF. CDR3 DNA: TGCGCCAGCGGGTCGGGGGACTCCTACAATGAGCAGTTCTTC.

The rearrangement links TRBV6-2 or TRBV6-3 to TRBJ2-3, with D possibly matching TRBD2 (5 bases). Germline V gene sequence: CDR1 MNHEY, CDR2 SVGEGT. V lost 6 bases and J 5 bases, leaving 9 bases between the germline ends. CDR3 length: 12 amino acids. This chain's CDR3 is CASRGSGDTQYF. The CDR3 DNA follows: TGTGCCAGCAGAGGGAGCGGAGATACGCAGTATTTT.

This chain uses TRBV28 with TRBJ1-2; the D gene is possibly TRBD1 (6 bases). Germline assignment: CDR1 MDHEN and CDR2 SYDVKM. The CDR3 contains 14 residues. Trimming cost V 4 bases and J 4 bases, with 13 bases left between them. CDR3 DNA: TGTGCCAGCAGTTCCCTAGGACAGACCTATGGCTACACCTTC. Translation gives CASSSLGQTYGYTF.

The sample holds many counts of this clonotype. This chain links TRBV4-1 with TRBJ1-4; TRBD1 matches at 10 bases. Germline V gene sequence: CDR1 MGHRA, CDR2 YSYEKL. The V gene end was trimmed by 0 bases and the J gene end by 8 bases; junction bases not matched to a gene: 6. The CDR3 spans 16 residues. This chain's CDR3 is CASSQDPGTGAEKLFF. The CDR3 DNA sequence: TGCGCCAGCAGCCAAGATCCCGGGACAGGGGCGGAAAAACTGTTTTTT.

There are many counts of this clonotype. The chain employs TRBV12-3 or TRBV12-4 and TRBJ2-5; tentative D call: TRBD1 (8 bases). Trimming pared 7 bases from V and 7 bases from J, leaving 16 bases between. The CDR3 runs 13 residues. Written as DNA, the CDR3 is TGTGCCAGCATCGAACAGGGGGGGGGGACCCAGTACTTC. Translated: CASIEQGGGTQYF.